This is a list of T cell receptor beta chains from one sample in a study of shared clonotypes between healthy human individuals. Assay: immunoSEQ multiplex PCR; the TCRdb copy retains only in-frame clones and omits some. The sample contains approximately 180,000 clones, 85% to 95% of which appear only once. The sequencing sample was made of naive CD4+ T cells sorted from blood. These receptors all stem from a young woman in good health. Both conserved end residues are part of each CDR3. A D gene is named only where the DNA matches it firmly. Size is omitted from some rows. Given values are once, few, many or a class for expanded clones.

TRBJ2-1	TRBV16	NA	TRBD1	CASSQQGASYNEQFF	TGTGCCAGCAGCCAACAGGGGGCCTCCTACAATGAGCAGTTCTTC
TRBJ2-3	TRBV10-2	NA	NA	CASNRGTDTQYF	TGCGCCAGCAATCGGGGCACAGATACGCAGTATTTT
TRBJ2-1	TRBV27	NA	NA	CASTFTRASSYNEQFF	TGTGCCAGCACCTTTACCAGGGCGAGCTCCTACAATGAGCAGTTCTTC
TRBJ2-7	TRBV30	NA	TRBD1	CAWRGQYTYEQYF	TGTGCCTGGAGGGGACAGTATACCTACGAGCAGTACTTC
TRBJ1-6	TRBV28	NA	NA	CASSRLGGHNSPLHF	TGTGCCAGCAGCCGGTTGGGGGGTCATAATTCACCCCTCCACTTT
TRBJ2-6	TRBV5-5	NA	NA	CASSFSQAEFSGANVLTF	TGTGCCAGCAGCTTCTCCCAAGCGGAATTCTCTGGGGCCAACGTCCTGACTTTC
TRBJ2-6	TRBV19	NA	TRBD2	CASSRSGGRSSGANVLTF	TGTGCCAGTAGTAGAAGCGGGGGGCGAAGCTCTGGGGCCAACGTCCTGACTTTC
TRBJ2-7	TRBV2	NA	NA	CASSAVLSYEQYF	TGTGCCAGCAGTGCAGTGTTATCCTACGAGCAGTACTTC
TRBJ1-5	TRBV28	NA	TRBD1	CASNRGGGNQPQHF	TGTGCCAGCAACAGGGGAGGGGGCAATCAGCCCCAGCATTTT
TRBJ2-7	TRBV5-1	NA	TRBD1	CASSQRDSSYEQYF	TGCGCCAGCAGCCAACGGGACAGCTCCTACGAGCAGTACTTC
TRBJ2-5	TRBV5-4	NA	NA	CASSLASQGSETQYF	TGTGCCAGCAGCTTAGCGAGCCAGGGGAGTGAGACCCAGTACTTC
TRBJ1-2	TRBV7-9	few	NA	CASSLVWEYNYGYTF	TGTGCCAGCAGCTTAGTGTGGGAGTATAACTATGGCTACACCTTC
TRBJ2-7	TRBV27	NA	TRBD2	CASSNLPGGGRAYEQYF	TGTGCCAGCAGTAACCTACCTGGCGGGGGACGCGCCTACGAGCAGTACTTC
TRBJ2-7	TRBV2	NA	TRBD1	CASRQGTYEQYF	TGTGCCAGCAGACAGGGGACCTACGAGCAGTACTTC
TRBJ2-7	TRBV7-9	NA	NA	CASSLAARDKYEQYF	TGTGCCAGCAGCTTAGCGGCGCGGGACAAGTACGAGCAGTACTTC
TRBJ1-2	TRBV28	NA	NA	CASTTPGTTLYGYTF	TGTGCCAGCACTACTCCCGGGACAACCCTCTATGGCTACACCTTC
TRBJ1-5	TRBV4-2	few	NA	CASSPTGPDNQPQHF	TGTGCCAGCAGCCCGACGGGCCCTGACAATCAGCCCCAGCATTTT
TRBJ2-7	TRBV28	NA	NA	CASTAMRGRPYSYEQYF	TGTGCCAGCACCGCTATGAGAGGGAGGCCCTACTCCTACGAGCAGTACTTC
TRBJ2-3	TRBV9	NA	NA	CASSLGGGSADTQYF	TGTGCCAGCAGCTTGGGGGGCGGGAGTGCAGATACGCAGTATTTT
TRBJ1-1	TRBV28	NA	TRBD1	CASSMTGVIVAFF	TGTGCCAGCAGTATGACAGGGGTAATAGTGGCTTTCTTT
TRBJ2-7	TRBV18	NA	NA	CASSPTTQSAYEQYF	TGTGCCAGCTCCCCTACGACACAGAGTGCTTACGAGCAGTACTTC
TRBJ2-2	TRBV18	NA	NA	CASHTRAGPVTGELFF	TGTGCCAGCCATACACGGGCAGGGCCAGTCACCGGGGAGCTGTTTTTT
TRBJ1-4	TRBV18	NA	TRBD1	CASSPGKTGTNEKLFF	TGTGCCAGCTCACCAGGGAAGACAGGGACAAATGAAAAACTGTTTTTT
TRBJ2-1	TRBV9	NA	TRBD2	CASSPINTGGGGYNEQFF	TGTGCCAGCAGCCCCATCAACACGGGAGGCGGGGGATACAATGAGCAGTTCTTC
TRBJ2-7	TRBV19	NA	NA	CASTPRGGGTYEQYF	TGTGCCAGTACCCCACGGGGCGGAGGAACCTACGAGCAGTACTTC
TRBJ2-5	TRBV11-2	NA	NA	CASSQGVPTQYF	TGTGCCAGCAGCCAAGGGGTTCCGACCCAGTACTTC
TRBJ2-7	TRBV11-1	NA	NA	CASSLLQSGGYEQYF	TGTGCCAGCAGCTTACTGCAGTCGGGTGGTTACGAGCAGTACTTC
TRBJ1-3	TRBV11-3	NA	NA	CASSHRRSSSGNTIYF	TGTGCCAGCAGCCATCGGCGCTCGAGCTCTGGAAACACCATATATTTT
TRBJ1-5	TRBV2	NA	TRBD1	CASSGMTGLWQPQHF	TGTGCCAGCAGTGGAATGACAGGGTTGTGGCAGCCCCAGCATTTT
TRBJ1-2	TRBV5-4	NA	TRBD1	CASSFKPGDRGGYGYTF	TGTGCCAGCAGCTTCAAACCAGGGGACAGGGGTGGATATGGCTACACCTTC
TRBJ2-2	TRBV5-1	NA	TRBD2	CASSEVAGNTGELFF	TGCGCCAGCAGCGAGGTAGCGGGAAACACCGGGGAGCTGTTTTTT
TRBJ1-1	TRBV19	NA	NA	CASSPTGLGEAFF	TGTGCCAGTAGCCCCACAGGGTTGGGGGAAGCTTTCTTT
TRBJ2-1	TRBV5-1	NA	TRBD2	CASSLGTSGSNEQFF	TGCGCCAGCAGCTTGGGGACTAGCGGGAGCAATGAGCAGTTCTTC
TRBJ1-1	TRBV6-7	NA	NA	CASNLQLMNTEAFF	TGTGCCAGCAATCTACAGCTTATGAACACTGAAGCTTTCTTT
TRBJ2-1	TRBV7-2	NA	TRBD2	CASSLRLAGGPVQFF	TGTGCCAGCAGCTTAAGACTAGCGGGAGGGCCCGTGCAGTTCTTC
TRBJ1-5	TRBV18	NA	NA	CASSLGQSRGNQPQHF	TGTGCCAGCTCCCTTGGACAGTCCCGCGGCAATCAGCCCCAGCATTTT
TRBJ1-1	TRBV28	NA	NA	CASKTMQGRTEAFF	TGTGCCAGCAAAACAATGCAGGGTCGGACTGAAGCTTTCTTT
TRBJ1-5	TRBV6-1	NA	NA	CASRRPGEPQHF	TGTGCCAGCCGACGACCGGGGGAGCCCCAGCATTTT
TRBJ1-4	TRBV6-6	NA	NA	CASSRGLGREKLFF	TGTGCCAGCAGTAGGGGACTTGGAAGAGAAAAACTGTTTTTT
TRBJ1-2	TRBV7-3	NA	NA	CASSSAPNYGYTF	TGTGCCAGCAGCTCCGCCCCTAACTATGGCTACACCTTC
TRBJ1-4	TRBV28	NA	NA	CASRGALEKLFF	TGTGCCAGCCGGGGGGCCCTCGAAAAACTGTTTTTT
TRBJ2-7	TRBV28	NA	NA	CASSGQGDSTYEQYF	TGTGCCAGCTCGGGGCAGGGTGACTCTACCTACGAGCAGTACTTC
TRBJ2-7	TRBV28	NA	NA	CASSSSRGEQYF	TGTGCCAGCAGTTCGAGTCGGGGCGAGCAGTACTTC
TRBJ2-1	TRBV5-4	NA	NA	CASSSGDNEQFF	TGTGCCAGCAGCTCGGGGGACAATGAGCAGTTCTTC
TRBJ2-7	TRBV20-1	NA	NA	CSANIYEQYF	TGCAGTGCTAATATCTACGAGCAGTACTTC
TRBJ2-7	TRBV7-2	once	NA	CASSLGGSLGYEQYF	TGTGCCAGCAGCTTAGGGGGAAGCCTAGGGTACGAGCAGTACTTC
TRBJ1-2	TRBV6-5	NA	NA	CASSHGSNYGYTF	TGTGCCAGCAGCCACGGGAGCAACTATGGCTACACCTTC
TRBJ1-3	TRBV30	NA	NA	CAWSVAASGNTIYF	TGTGCCTGGAGTGTGGCCGCTTCTGGAAACACCATATATTTT
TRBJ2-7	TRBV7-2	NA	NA	CASRGYTGKYYEQYF	TGTGCCAGCAGGGGTTACACGGGGAAATACTACGAGCAGTACTTC
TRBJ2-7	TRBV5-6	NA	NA	CASSYGAMRVSYEQYF	TGTGCCAGCAGCTATGGGGCCATGCGGGTCTCCTACGAGCAGTACTTC
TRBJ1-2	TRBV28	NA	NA	CASSLSGTRAYGYTF	TGTGCCAGCAGTTTATCGGGGACCAGGGCCTATGGCTACACCTTC
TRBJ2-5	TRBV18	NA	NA	CASSPPEKTQYF	TGTGCCAGCTCACCACCGGAAAAGACCCAGTACTTC
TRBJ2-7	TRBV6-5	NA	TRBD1	CASSFDRGKQYF	TGTGCCAGCAGTTTTGACAGGGGCAAGCAGTACTTC